The next 20 T cell receptor beta chains were all read from a single sample in a study. One entry per CDR3 protein results from TCRdb running MiXCR on the RT-PCR reads. Of around 700,000 distinct CDR3 sequences in the sample, 14% were seen once. Sequenced: memory CD4+ T cells from blood. These TCRs come from a female donor in good health, serving as a healthy control.

CDR3 DNA sequence: TGTGCCAGCAGTTTAGGAAGCGGGGGCCCGGTCTATGGCTACACCTTC. It is translated as CASSLGSGGPVYGYTF. The chain recombines TRBV12-3 or TRBV12-4 with TRBJ1-2, with a weak D call TRBD1 (6 bases). The V end lost 1 base, the J end lost 4 bases, and 16 bases lay between the germline ends. This CDR3 has 16 amino acids.

This clonotype came up many times. The chain employs TRBV28 and TRBJ2-1, with D perhaps matching TRBD2 (6 bases). With 5 bases removed from V and 6 bases from J, the gap between germline ends came to 17 bases. Germline CDR1 reads MDHEN; CDR2 reads SYDVKM. The CDR3 loop spans 15 amino acids. CDR3 loop: CASSNPGALGNEQFF. In DNA form, the CDR3 reads TGTGCCAGCAGTAATCCGGGAGCCTTAGGCAATGAGCAGTTCTTC.

This clonotype has only a few counts. This chain connects TRBV12-3 or TRBV12-4 to TRBJ2-4, with TRBD1 as a possible D gene (5 bases). CDR3 length equals 15 residues. Trimming cost V 1 base and J 2 bases, with 9 bases left between them. The CDR3 nucleotides read TGTGCCAGCAGTTTAGTGACAGTAACCAAAAACATTCAGTACTTC. This codes for CASSLVTVTKNIQYF.

The rearrangement links TRBV7-2 to TRBJ2-6, with 9 bases aligning to TRBD1. The CDR3 consists of 18 residues. Unmatched junction bases numbered 12, after V lost 7 bases and J lost 2 bases. Per the germline V gene, CDR1 is SGHTA and CDR2 is FQGNSA. CDR3: CASNSTLQGAAGANVLTF. CDR3 nucleotides: TGTGCCAGCAACTCGACATTACAGGGGGCAGCTGGGGCCAACGTCCTGACTTTC.

This clonotype has a handful of counts. This chain uses TRBV30 with TRBJ1-3, with D hard to call. The ends were cut back, 4 bases at V and 0 bases at J, with 10 bases in the middle. Germline V gene sequence: CDR1 GTSNPN, CDR2 SVGIG (reference sequence). The CDR3 runs 14 residues. This CDR3 is CAWNPTFSGNTIYF. The CDR3 DNA reads as TGTGCCTGGAACCCGACATTCTCTGGAAACACCATATATTTT.

The V and J genes are TRBV9 and TRBJ1-2, with TRBD1 identical over 7 bases. The CDR3 runs to 16 residues. CDR1 and CDR2 (germline): SGDLS, YYNGEE. J gave up 0 bases and V 0 bases, and 5 bases lay outside the gene matches. The CDR3 protein is CASSVAVGQANYGYTF. The CDR3, as DNA: TGTGCCAGCAGCGTAGCGGTAGGACAGGCTAACTATGGCTACACCTTC.

The J gene is TRBJ1-1, the V gene TRBV18; D gene unclear. Germline CDR1 KGHSH, CDR2 LQKENI. Between the trimmed V and J ends, which lost 0 bases and 1 base, there was a span of 9 bases. There are 15 residues in the CDR3. In DNA, the CDR3 is TGTGCCAGCTCACCACCTTTACAGACGAACACTGAAGCTTTCTTT. Translation: CASSPPLQTNTEAFF.

This rearrangement joins TRBV30 to TRBJ2-3, with D uncertain. The CDR3 consists of 14 residues. Trimming stripped 2 bases from V and 4 bases from J, with 13 bases between. Germline V gene lookup returns CDR1 GTSNPN and CDR2 SVGIG (reference sequence). Here the CDR3 reads CAWSPNLGPDTQYF. DNA for the CDR3: TGTGCCTGGAGTCCAAACCTGGGTCCAGATACGCAGTATTTT.

V usage is TRBV7-8 and J usage is TRBJ2-2, with 8 nucleotides matching TRBD2. Germline V gene sequence: CDR1 SGHVS, CDR2 FQNEAQ. The length of the CDR3 is 14 residues. V shed 10 bases, J shed 1 base, and the junction held 5 bases outside the gene matches. The CDR3 reads CATKSGGNTGELFF. The CDR3, as DNA: TGTGCCACCAAGAGCGGGGGGAACACCGGGGAGCTGTTTTTT.

This clonotype was detected only a few times. The chain combines TRBV14 with TRBJ2-3, with TRBD2 matching 9 bases. The CDR3 is made up of 16 amino acids. V lost 1 base and J lost 5; bases outside the gene matches: 7. Germline V gives CDR1 SGHDN, CDR2 FVKESK. CDR3 DNA sequence: TGTGCCAGCAGCCAAGGTGTTAGCGGGAGAGTAGATACGCAGTATTTT. Translation gives CASSQGVSGRVDTQYF.

This chain uses TRBV20-1 with TRBJ2-1; possibly TRBD2 for D (5 bases). Between the trimmed V and J ends, which lost 5 bases and 4 bases, there was a span of 12 bases. The CDR3 has 13 residues. The V gene's germline CDR1 is DFQATT and CDR2 SNEGSKA (reference sequence). CDR3: CSAERVRYNEQFF. The CDR3 region has the DNA TGCAGTGCTGAGAGGGTTCGGTACAATGAGCAGTTCTTC.

This clonotype showed up just a few times. The CDR3 bases are TGCAGTGCTCCGCAACGGGCAGGGAGATACAATCAGCCCCAGCATTTT. Its protein is CSAPQRAGRYNQPQHF. This rearrangement joins TRBV20-1 to TRBJ1-5, with a possible D match to TRBD1 (5 bases). The CDR3 extends over 16 amino acids. V was cut by 5 bases and J by 3 bases, with 20 bases left in between. In germline, CDR1 is DFQATT, CDR2 SNEGSKA (reference sequence).

The CDR3 DNA reads TGTGCCAGCTCACCCCAGACTAGGTCCACAGATACGCAGTATTTT. Protein: CASSPQTRSTDTQYF. V gene TRBV18 combines with J gene TRBJ2-3, with D possibly TRBD2 on 6 matching bases. The CDR3 runs 15 residues. Germline CDR1 KGHSH, CDR2 LQKENI. The ends were cut back, 3 bases at V and 2 bases at J, with 12 bases in the middle.

There are a few counts of this clonotype. The chain has TRBV10-3 and TRBJ1-5; 7 bases match TRBD1. The CDR3 has 15 amino acids. With V trimmed by 2 bases and J by 6 bases, 7 bases remained unmatched. Germline V gene sequence: CDR1 ENHRY, CDR2 SYGVKD. CDR3 loop: CAISEARGSGQPQHF. CDR3 coding DNA: TGTGCCATCAGTGAGGCCAGGGGGTCGGGTCAGCCCCAGCATTTT.

This clonotype was seen only a few times. The chain couples TRBV5-1 to TRBJ2-2; 8 nucleotides match TRBD1. V shed 0 bases and J 6 bases; nucleotides not matched to a gene: 7. There are 16 residues in the CDR3. Germline V CDR1 and CDR2: SGHRS, YFSETQ. CDR3 sequence: CASSLAPTDRAGELFF. CDR3 DNA: TGCGCCAGCAGCTTGGCCCCCACGGACAGGGCCGGGGAGCTGTTTTTT.

In the case of this clonotype: Relative to the germline gene, one junction end is altered; a read error may explain this. The gene calls are TRBV7-7 and TRBJ2-7, with D unresolved. Per germline, CDR1 SSHAT and CDR2 FNYEAQ (reference sequence). This CDR3 has 15 amino acids. The CDR3 DNA is TGTGCTAGCAGCTTACGGCAGACCGCGTCCTACGAGCAGTACTTC. Protein product: CASSLRQTASYEQYF.

This clonotype was counted between two and nine times. The chain recombines TRBV5-1 with TRBJ1-6; TRBD1 matches at 9 bases. V lost 4 bases, J lost 5 bases, and 4 bases stayed unmatched. The germline gives CDR1 SGHRS, CDR2 YFSETQ. CDR3 length: 15 residues. Written as DNA, the CDR3 is TGCGCCAGCAGCAAGGGACAGGGAGATAATTCACCCCTCCACTTT. As protein: CASSKGQGDNSPLHF.

The chain couples TRBV7-2 to TRBJ2-2; 8 nucleotides line up with TRBD2. Germline V gene sequence: CDR1 SGHTA, CDR2 FQGNSA. The trim removed 0 bases at V and 0 bases at J, leaving 0 bases unmatched. The CDR3 extends over 16 amino acids. The CDR3: CASSLAGLANTGELFF. The CDR3 DNA reads as TGTGCCAGCAGCTTAGCGGGACTAGCGAACACCGGGGAGCTGTTTTTT.

This clonotype showed up just a few times. The gene calls are TRBV20-1 and TRBJ2-5; D could derive from TRBD1 or TRBD2 (8 bases each). Germline lookup yields CDR1 DFQATT and CDR2 SNEGSKA (reference sequence). This CDR3 comprises 16 residues. Trimming pared 0 bases from V and 5 bases from J, leaving 19 bases between. The DNA for the CDR3 is TGCAGTGCTAGAGATAGCGGGGAGACAGGGGTTGAGACCCAGTACTTC. Amino acid sequence: CSARDSGETGVETQYF.

A few counts support this clonotype. This chain connects TRBV28 to TRBJ2-1; 8 bases fit TRBD2. Germline CDR1 and CDR2: MDHEN and SYDVKM. V was clipped by 5 bases and J by 2 bases; unmatched bases: 8. This CDR3 is built from 16 residues. The CDR3 here is CASSPSLAGTYNEQFF. In nucleotides, the CDR3 is TGTGCCAGCAGTCCCTCCTTAGCGGGAACCTACAATGAGCAGTTCTTC.